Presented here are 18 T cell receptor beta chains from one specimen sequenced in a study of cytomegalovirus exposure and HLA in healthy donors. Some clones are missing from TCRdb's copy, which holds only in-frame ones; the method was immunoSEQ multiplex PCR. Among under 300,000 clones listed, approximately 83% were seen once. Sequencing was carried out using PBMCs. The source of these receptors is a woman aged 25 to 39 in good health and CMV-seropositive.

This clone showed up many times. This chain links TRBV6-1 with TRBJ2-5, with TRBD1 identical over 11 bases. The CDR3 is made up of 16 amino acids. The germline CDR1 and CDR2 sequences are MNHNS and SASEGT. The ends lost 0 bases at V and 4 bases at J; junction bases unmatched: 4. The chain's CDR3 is CASSEALGTGGETQYF. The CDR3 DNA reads TGTGCCAGCAGTGAAGCCCTGGGGACAGGGGGAGAGACCCAGTACTTC.

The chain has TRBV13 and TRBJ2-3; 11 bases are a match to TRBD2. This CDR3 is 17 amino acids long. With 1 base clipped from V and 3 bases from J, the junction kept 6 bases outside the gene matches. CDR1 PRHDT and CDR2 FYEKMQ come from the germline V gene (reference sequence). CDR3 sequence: CASSLVTSGVNTDTQYF. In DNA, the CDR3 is TGTGCCAGCAGCTTAGTGACTAGCGGGGTAAATACAGATACGCAGTATTTT.

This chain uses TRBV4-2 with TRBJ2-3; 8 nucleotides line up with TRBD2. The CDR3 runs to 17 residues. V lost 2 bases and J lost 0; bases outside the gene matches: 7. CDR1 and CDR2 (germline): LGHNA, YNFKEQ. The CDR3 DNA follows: TGTGCCAGCAGCCAAACTGATAGCGGGATTAGCACAGATACGCAGTATTTT. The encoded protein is CASSQTDSGISTDTQYF.

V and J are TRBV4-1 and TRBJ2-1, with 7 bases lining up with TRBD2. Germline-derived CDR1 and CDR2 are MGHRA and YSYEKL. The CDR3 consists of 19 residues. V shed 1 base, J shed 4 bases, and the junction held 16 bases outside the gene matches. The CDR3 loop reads CASSQVPPASGITYNEQFF. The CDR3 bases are TGCGCCAGCAGCCAAGTGCCACCCGCCAGCGGGATCACATACAATGAGCAGTTCTTC.

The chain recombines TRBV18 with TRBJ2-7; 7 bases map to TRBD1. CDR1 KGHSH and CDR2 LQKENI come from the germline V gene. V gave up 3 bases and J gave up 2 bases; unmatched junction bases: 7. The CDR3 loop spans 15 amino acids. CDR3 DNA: TGTGCCAGCTCACCTGTTCAGGGGGTTACCTACGAGCAGTACTTC. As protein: CASSPVQGVTYEQYF.

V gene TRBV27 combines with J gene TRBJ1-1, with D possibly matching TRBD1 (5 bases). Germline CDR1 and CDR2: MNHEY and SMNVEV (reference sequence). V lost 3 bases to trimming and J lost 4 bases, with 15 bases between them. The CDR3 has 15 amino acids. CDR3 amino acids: CASSFTGVSGTEAFF. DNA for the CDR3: TGTGCCAGCAGTTTTACGGGGGTGTCAGGCACTGAAGCTTTCTTT.

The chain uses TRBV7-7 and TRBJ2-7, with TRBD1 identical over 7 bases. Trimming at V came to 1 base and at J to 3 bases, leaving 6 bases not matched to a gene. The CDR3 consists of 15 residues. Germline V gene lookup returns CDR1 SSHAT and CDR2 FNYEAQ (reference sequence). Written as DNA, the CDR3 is TGTGCCAGCAGCTTAGGACAGGGACAAAGCTACGAGCAGTACTTC. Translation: CASSLGQGQSYEQYF.

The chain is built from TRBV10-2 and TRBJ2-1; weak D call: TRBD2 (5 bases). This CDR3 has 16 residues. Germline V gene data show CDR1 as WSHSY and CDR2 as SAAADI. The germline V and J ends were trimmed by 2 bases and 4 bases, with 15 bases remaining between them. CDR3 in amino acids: CASSERRAATYNEQFF. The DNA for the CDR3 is TGCGCCAGCAGTGAGCGGCGGGCGGCGACATACAATGAGCAGTTCTTC.

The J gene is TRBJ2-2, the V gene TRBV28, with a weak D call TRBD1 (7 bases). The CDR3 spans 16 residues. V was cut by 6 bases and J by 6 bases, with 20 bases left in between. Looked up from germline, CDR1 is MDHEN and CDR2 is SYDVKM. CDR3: CASRLRRDSGAGELFF. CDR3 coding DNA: TGTGCCAGCAGGTTAAGGCGGGACAGCGGCGCCGGGGAGCTGTTTTTT.

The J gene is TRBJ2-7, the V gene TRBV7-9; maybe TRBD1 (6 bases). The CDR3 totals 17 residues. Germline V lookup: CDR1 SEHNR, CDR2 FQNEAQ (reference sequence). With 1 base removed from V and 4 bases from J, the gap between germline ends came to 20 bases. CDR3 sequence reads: CASSLGLATQRGYEQYF. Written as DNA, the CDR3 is TGTGCCAGCAGCTTAGGTTTAGCTACCCAAAGGGGGTACGAGCAGTACTTC. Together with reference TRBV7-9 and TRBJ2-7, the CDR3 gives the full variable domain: DTGVSQNPRHKITKRGQNVTFRCDPISEHNRLYWYRQTLGQGPEFLTYFQNEAQLEKSRLLSDRFSAERPKGSFSTLEIQRTEQGDSAMYLCASSLGLATQRGYEQYFGPGTRLTVT.

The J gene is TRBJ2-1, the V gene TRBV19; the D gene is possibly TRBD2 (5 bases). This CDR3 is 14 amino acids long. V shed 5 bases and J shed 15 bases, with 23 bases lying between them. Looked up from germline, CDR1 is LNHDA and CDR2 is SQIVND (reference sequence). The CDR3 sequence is CASSPRVEPPTAFF. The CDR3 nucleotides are TGTGCCAGTAGTCCGCGGGTCGAACCACCCACCGCGTTCTTC.

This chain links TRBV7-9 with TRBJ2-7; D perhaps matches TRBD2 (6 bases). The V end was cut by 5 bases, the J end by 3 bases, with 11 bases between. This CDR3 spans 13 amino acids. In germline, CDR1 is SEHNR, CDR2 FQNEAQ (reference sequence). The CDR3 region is CASSPGEVYEQYF. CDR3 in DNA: TGTGCCAGCAGCCCTGGGGAGGTCTACGAGCAGTACTTC.

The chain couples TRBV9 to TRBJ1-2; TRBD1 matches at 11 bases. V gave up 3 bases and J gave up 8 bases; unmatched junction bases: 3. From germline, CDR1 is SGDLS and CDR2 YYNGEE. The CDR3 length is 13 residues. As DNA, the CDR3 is TGTGCCAGCAGCGGACGGACAGGGGGCGGCTACACCTTC. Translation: CASSGRTGGGYTF. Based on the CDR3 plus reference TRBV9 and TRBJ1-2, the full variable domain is DSGVTQTPKHLITATGQRVTLRCSPRSGDLSVYWYQQSLDQGLQFLIQYYNGEERAKGNILERFSAQQFPDLHSELNLSSLELGDSALYFCASSGRTGGGYTFGSGTRLTVV.

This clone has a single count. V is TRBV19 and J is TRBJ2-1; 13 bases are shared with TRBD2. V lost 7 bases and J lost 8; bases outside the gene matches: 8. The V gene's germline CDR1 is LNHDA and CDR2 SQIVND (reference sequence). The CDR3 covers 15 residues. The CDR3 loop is CASTPLAGGPHEQFF. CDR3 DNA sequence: TGTGCCAGTACCCCACTAGCGGGAGGGCCGCATGAGCAGTTCTTC. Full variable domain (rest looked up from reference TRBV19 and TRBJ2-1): DGGITQSPKYLFRKEGQNVTLSCEQNLNHDAMYWYRQDPGQGLRLIYYSQIVNDFQKGDIAEGYSVSREKKESFPLTVTSAQKNPTAFYLCASTPLAGGPHEQFFGPGTRLTVL.

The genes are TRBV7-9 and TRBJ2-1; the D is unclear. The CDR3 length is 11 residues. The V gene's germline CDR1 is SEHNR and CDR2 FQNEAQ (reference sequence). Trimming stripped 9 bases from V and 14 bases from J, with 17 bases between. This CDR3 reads CASNDLGQKFF. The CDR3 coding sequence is TGTGCCAGTAACGACTTAGGCCAGAAGTTCTTC.

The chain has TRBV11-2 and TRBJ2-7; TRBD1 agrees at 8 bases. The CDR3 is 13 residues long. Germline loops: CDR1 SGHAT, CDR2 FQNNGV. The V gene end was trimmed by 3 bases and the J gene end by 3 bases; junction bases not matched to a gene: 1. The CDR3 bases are TGTGCCAGCAGCTTCGGACAGGGCTACGAGCAGTACTTC. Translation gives CASSFGQGYEQYF. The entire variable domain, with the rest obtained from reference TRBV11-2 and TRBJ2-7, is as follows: EAGVAQSPRYKIIEKRQSVAFWCNPISGHATLYWYQQILGQGPKLLIQFQNNGVVDDSQLPKDRFSAERLKGVDSTLKIQPAKLEDSAVYLCASSFGQGYEQYFGPGTRLTVT.

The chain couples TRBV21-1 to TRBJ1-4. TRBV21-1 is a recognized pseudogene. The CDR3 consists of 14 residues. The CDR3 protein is CASSKAVTNGKLFF. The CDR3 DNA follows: TGTGCCAGCAGCAAAGCGGTAACCAACGGAAAACTGTTTTTT.

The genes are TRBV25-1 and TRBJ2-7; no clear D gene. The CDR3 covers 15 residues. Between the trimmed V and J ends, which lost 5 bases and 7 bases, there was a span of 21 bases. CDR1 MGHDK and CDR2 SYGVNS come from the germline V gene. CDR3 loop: CASSNPGYLGWEQYF. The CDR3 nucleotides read TGTGCCAGCAGTAACCCTGGGTACCTCGGGTGGGAGCAGTACTTC.